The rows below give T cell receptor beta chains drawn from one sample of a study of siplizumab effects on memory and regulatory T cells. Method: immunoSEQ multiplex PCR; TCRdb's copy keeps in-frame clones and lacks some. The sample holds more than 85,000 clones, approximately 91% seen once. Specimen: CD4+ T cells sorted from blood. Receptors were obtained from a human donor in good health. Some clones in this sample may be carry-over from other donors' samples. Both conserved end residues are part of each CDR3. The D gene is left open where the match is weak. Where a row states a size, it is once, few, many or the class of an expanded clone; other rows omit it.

cdr3_aa: CASSGGYEQYF
cdr3_nt: TGCGCCAGCAGCGGGGGCTACGAGCAGTACTTC
clone_size: -
v_call: TRBV5-1
j_call: TRBJ2-7
d_call: -

cdr3_aa: CASSRGGDTQYF
cdr3_nt: TGTGCCAGCAGTCGAGGTGGAGATACGCAGTATTTT
clone_size: -
v_call: TRBV6-1
j_call: TRBJ2-3
d_call: -

cdr3_aa: CASSLMSQETQYF
cdr3_nt: TGTGCCAGCAGCTTAATGAGCCAGGAGACCCAGTACTTC
clone_size: -
v_call: TRBV7-2
j_call: TRBJ2-5
d_call: -

cdr3_aa: CASSYHRGRTEAFF
cdr3_nt: TGTGCCAGCAGTTACCATCGGGGCAGGACTGAAGCTTTCTTT
clone_size: -
v_call: TRBV6-5
j_call: TRBJ1-1
d_call: -

cdr3_aa: CASSGDALSSYEQYF
cdr3_nt: TGTGCCAGCAGCGGGGACGCCCTCAGCTCCTACGAGCAGTACTTC
clone_size: -
v_call: TRBV5-4
j_call: TRBJ2-7
d_call: -

cdr3_aa: CASSKKPGRWNTQYF
cdr3_nt: TGTGCCAGCAGTAAAAAACCGGGCCGGTGGAATACGCAGTATTTT
clone_size: -
v_call: TRBV6-5
j_call: TRBJ2-3
d_call: -

cdr3_aa: CASSEAPVYGYTF
cdr3_nt: TGTGCCAGCAGTGAAGCTCCCGTCTATGGCTACACCTTC
clone_size: once
v_call: TRBV6-1
j_call: TRBJ1-2
d_call: -

cdr3_aa: CASSPPGQGGHEQYF
cdr3_nt: TGTGCCAGCAGCCCCCCGGGACAGGGAGGGCACGAGCAGTACTTC
clone_size: -
v_call: TRBV11-1
j_call: TRBJ2-7
d_call: TRBD1

cdr3_aa: CAARDYTISATYEQYF
cdr3_nt: TGTGCCGCCCGGGACTACACCATCTCTGCGACCTACGAGCAGTACTTC
clone_size: once
v_call: TRBV27
j_call: TRBJ2-7
d_call: TRBD2

cdr3_aa: CASSRTGELFF
cdr3_nt: TGTGCCAGCAGCAGAACCGGGGAGCTGTTTTTT
clone_size: -
v_call: TRBV14
j_call: TRBJ2-2
d_call: -

cdr3_aa: CASSHPGQANTGELFF
cdr3_nt: TGTGCCAGCAGCCACCCGGGACAAGCGAACACCGGGGAGCTGTTTTTT
clone_size: -
v_call: TRBV4-2
j_call: TRBJ2-2
d_call: -

cdr3_aa: CASSLARRGNSDTQYF
cdr3_nt: TGTGCCAGCAGCTTAGCGAGGAGGGGAAACTCAGATACGCAGTATTTT
clone_size: -
v_call: TRBV7-6
j_call: TRBJ2-3
d_call: -

cdr3_aa: CASSPGTPGVILYYTF
cdr3_nt: TGCGCCAGCAGCCCCGGGACTCCAGGGGTCATCTTGTACTACACCTTC
clone_size: once
v_call: TRBV5-1
j_call: TRBJ1-2
d_call: -

cdr3_aa: CASSKGWSVF
cdr3_nt: TGTGCCAGCAGCAAAGGCTGGTCGGTTTTT
clone_size: few
v_call: TRBV21-1
j_call: TRBJ1-1
d_call: -

cdr3_aa: CASSRRLAVYEQYF
cdr3_nt: TGTGCCAGCAGCCGACGACTAGCGGTCTACGAGCAGTACTTC
clone_size: -
v_call: TRBV7-2
j_call: TRBJ2-7
d_call: TRBD2

cdr3_aa: CASSPDRGAGELFF
cdr3_nt: TGTGCCAGCAGTCCCGACAGGGGAGCCGGGGAGCTGTTTTTT
clone_size: -
v_call: TRBV6-4
j_call: TRBJ2-2
d_call: TRBD1

cdr3_aa: CASSPNSHYGYTF
cdr3_nt: TGTGCCAGCAGCCCGAACTCACACTATGGCTACACCTTC
clone_size: -
v_call: TRBV14
j_call: TRBJ1-2
d_call: -

cdr3_aa: CASSLLTGELFF
cdr3_nt: TGTGCCAGCAGTTTACTCACCGGGGAGCTGTTTTTT
clone_size: -
v_call: TRBV28
j_call: TRBJ2-2
d_call: -

cdr3_aa: CASSETAAQGTDTQYF
cdr3_nt: TGTGCCAGCAGTGAAACAGCGGCCCAAGGCACAGATACGCAGTATTTT
clone_size: -
v_call: TRBV6-1
j_call: TRBJ2-3
d_call: -

cdr3_aa: CASSPRDHEQFF
cdr3_nt: TGTGCCAGCAGCCCTCGGGACCATGAGCAGTTCTTC
clone_size: -
v_call: TRBV9
j_call: TRBJ2-1
d_call: -

cdr3_aa: CAWSVDDGSKAQYF
cdr3_nt: TGTGCCTGGAGTGTAGATGACGGATCCAAGGCCCAGTACTTC
clone_size: -
v_call: TRBV30
j_call: TRBJ2-5
d_call: -

cdr3_aa: CASTITGANVLTF
cdr3_nt: TGTGCCAGTACTATAACTGGGGCCAACGTCCTGACTTTC
clone_size: -
v_call: TRBV19
j_call: TRBJ2-6
d_call: -

cdr3_aa: CASSFGVGTEAFF
cdr3_nt: TGTGCCAGCAGTTTTGGGGTCGGCACTGAAGCTTTCTTT
clone_size: -
v_call: TRBV28
j_call: TRBJ1-1
d_call: -

cdr3_aa: CASSFPPRDEQFF
cdr3_nt: TGTGCCAGCAGTTTCCCCCCGCGGGATGAGCAGTTCTTC
clone_size: -
v_call: TRBV7-6
j_call: TRBJ2-1
d_call: -

cdr3_aa: CASSPWPSATYNEQFF
cdr3_nt: TGCGCCAGCAGCCCCTGGCCGAGCGCGACCTACAATGAGCAGTTCTTC
clone_size: -
v_call: TRBV5-1
j_call: TRBJ2-1
d_call: -

cdr3_aa: CASSRLGGLDEQFF
cdr3_nt: TGTGCCAGCAGTCGACTGGGGGGCTTAGATGAGCAGTTCTTC
clone_size: -
v_call: TRBV6-6
j_call: TRBJ2-1
d_call: -

cdr3_aa: CASSSGGAGGTGELFF
cdr3_nt: TGTGCCAGCAGCTCAGGGGGAGCGGGAGGAACCGGGGAGCTGTTTTTT
clone_size: -
v_call: TRBV5-4
j_call: TRBJ2-2
d_call: TRBD2

cdr3_aa: CASSSRLAGGQDEQYF
cdr3_nt: TGTGCCAGCAGCTCCAGACTAGCGGGAGGGCAGGACGAGCAGTACTTC
clone_size: -
v_call: TRBV7-3
j_call: TRBJ2-7
d_call: TRBD2

cdr3_aa: CASSGQITGNTIYF
cdr3_nt: TGCGCCAGCAGCGGACAGATTACTGGAAACACCATATATTTT
clone_size: -
v_call: TRBV4-1
j_call: TRBJ1-3
d_call: -

cdr3_aa: CATRLGLGGSYEQYF
cdr3_nt: TGTGCCACCAGATTGGGGTTAGGGGGCTCCTACGAGCAGTACTTC
clone_size: -
v_call: TRBV15
j_call: TRBJ2-7
d_call: -

cdr3_aa: CASRRPPETQYF
cdr3_nt: TGTGCCAGTAGAAGACCTCCAGAGACCCAGTACTTC
clone_size: -
v_call: TRBV19
j_call: TRBJ2-5
d_call: -

cdr3_aa: CASSLLPGLGTYEQYF
cdr3_nt: TGCGCCAGCAGCCTTCTCCCGGGACTAGGTACCTACGAGCAGTACTTC
clone_size: -
v_call: TRBV4-1
j_call: TRBJ2-7
d_call: TRBD2

cdr3_aa: CASSPTTGLETQYF
cdr3_nt: TGTGCCAGCTCACCAACTACAGGGTTGGAGACCCAGTACTTC
clone_size: -
v_call: TRBV18
j_call: TRBJ2-5
d_call: -

cdr3_aa: CASSSSGTGTVGYTF
cdr3_nt: TGTGCCAGCAGTAGTTCCGGGACAGGGACCGTGGGCTACACCTTC
clone_size: -
v_call: TRBV2
j_call: TRBJ1-2
d_call: TRBD1

cdr3_aa: CASSQAVIIYEQYF
cdr3_nt: TGCGCCAGCAGCCAAGCAGTAATCATCTACGAGCAGTACTTC
clone_size: once
v_call: TRBV4-1
j_call: TRBJ2-7
d_call: -

cdr3_aa: CASSAGALAGSNTQYF
cdr3_nt: TGTGCCAGCAGTGCCGGGGCACTAGCGGGTAGTAATACGCAGTATTTT
clone_size: -
v_call: TRBV9
j_call: TRBJ2-3
d_call: TRBD2

cdr3_aa: CASSLVGGRANEQYF
cdr3_nt: TGTGCCAGCAGCTTAGTTGGCGGGAGGGCCAACGAGCAGTACTTC
clone_size: -
v_call: TRBV7-9
j_call: TRBJ2-7
d_call: TRBD2

cdr3_aa: CASSLARTGVGSGANVLTF
cdr3_nt: TGCGCCAGCAGCTTGGCCAGGACAGGGGTTGGGTCTGGGGCCAACGTCCTGACTTTC
clone_size: -
v_call: TRBV5-1
j_call: TRBJ2-6
d_call: TRBD1

cdr3_aa: CASSLFGGVTYNEQFF
cdr3_nt: TGTGCCAGCAGCCTTTTCGGGGGAGTCACCTACAATGAGCAGTTCTTC
clone_size: -
v_call: TRBV6-6
j_call: TRBJ2-1
d_call: -